The 6 T cell receptor beta chains below all came from one sample that was sequenced in a study of blood T cells in healthy people across ages. A second about 6 to 12 cycle PCR used barcoded and J-beta primers. TCRdb reprocessed the 5' RACE reads via MiXCR and lists one record per CDR3 protein. The profile covers some 890,000 distinct CDR3 sequences, with 25% to 30% appearing a single time and 10% taken by the ten largest. This same sample was also taken into another study, of T cells of mothers and their children.

The sequenced material came from blood. All receptors come from a woman in her thirties or forties in good health.

V is TRBV7-3 and J is TRBJ2-3, with 10 bases that match TRBD2. Germline assignment: CDR1 SGHTA and CDR2 FQGTGA. V was clipped by 5 bases and J by 6 bases; unmatched bases: 17. This CDR3 comprises 18 residues. In DNA, the CDR3 is TGTGCCAGCAGCCCTCGTCCCCTAGCGGGAGTGCGGGGGGATACGCAGTATTTT. Translated, it gives CASSPRPLAGVRGDTQYF.

This clonotype came up a few times. The chain joins TRBV2 to TRBJ2-5; 8 nucleotides align to TRBD2. Germline V gene lookup returns CDR1 SNHLY and CDR2 FYNNEI. Trimming removed 6 bases from V and 4 bases from J; junction bases left unmatched: 7. CDR3 length equals 14 residues. CDR3 in DNA: TGTGCCAGCAGGGGGAGTAGCGGGGCAGAGACCCAGTACTTC. Translated, it gives CASRGSSGAETQYF.

This clonotype was found a few times. The genes are TRBV6-6 and TRBJ1-1; D perhaps matches TRBD1 (6 bases). The CDR3 loop spans 11 amino acids. The germline V gene encodes CDR1 MNHNY and CDR2 SVGAGI (reference sequence). V was pared by 8 bases and J by 8 bases, with 12 bases between. CDR3 in DNA: TGTGCCAGCGGATGGACAGACGAAGCTTTCTTT. Amino acid sequence: CASGWTDEAFF.

The table lists this clonotype with many counts. The chain recombines TRBV6-2 or TRBV6-3 with TRBJ2-1, with D uncertain. V was shortened by 2 bases and J by 7 bases, with 6 bases between the two germline ends. The CDR3 is made up of 12 amino acids. CDR1 and CDR2 from the germline V gene are MNHEY and SVGEGT. The CDR3 loop reads CASSYRTNEQFF. The CDR3 coding sequence is TGTGCCAGCAGTTACCGGACGAATGAGCAGTTCTTC.

Details on this clonotype: Just one base apart from a much larger clone, this may be a read error. The chain couples TRBV15 to TRBJ2-1; tentatively, D is TRBD2 (5 bases). This CDR3 has 12 residues. The germline CDR1 and CDR2 sequences are LNHNV and YYDKDF (reference sequence). Between the trimmed V and J ends, which lost 10 bases and 9 bases, there was a span of 16 bases. CDR3 amino acids: CAIAKDGVEQFF. Written as DNA, the CDR3 is TGTGCCATCGCTAAGGACGGGGTTGAGCAGTTCTTC.

This rearrangement joins TRBV6-6 to TRBJ2-5, with a possible D match to TRBD2 (7 bases). The germline V gene encodes CDR1 MNHNY and CDR2 SVGAGI (reference sequence). CDR3 length: 19 residues. V was pared by 7 bases and J by 2 bases, with 29 bases between. The CDR3 DNA sequence: TGTGCCAGCAAGAAGGGGGGGATTTTCGACAACGGACGTCAAGAGACCCAGTACTTC. Protein product: CASKKGGIFDNGRQETQYF.